This T cell receptor (beta chain) is drawn from a study of shared clonotypes between healthy human individuals. Study-wide context: Donors consisted of a couple of women and a few men between 18 and 49.

The length of the CDR3 is 14 residues. Germline-derived CDR1 and CDR2 are SGHRS and YFSETQ. Deletions cut 4 bases from V and 0 bases from J, with 5 bases between. Assay used: immunoSEQ multiplex PCR; TCRdb lists only in-frame clones, some missing. Of over 1.5 million clones listed, 95% to 99% are singletons. On this clone itself: Other DNA sequences in this specimen translate into the identical CDR3.

This sequence originates from a man aged 30-40 years in good health. This rearrangement joins TRBV5-1 to TRBJ2-6; D unresolved. The sample comprised naive CD4+ T cells sorted from blood. Indicated subset: CD45RA+ positively selected. The CDR3 here is CASSLDSGANVLTF. The CDR3 bases are TGCGCCAGCAGCCTCGACTCTGGGGCCAACGTCCTGACTTTC.